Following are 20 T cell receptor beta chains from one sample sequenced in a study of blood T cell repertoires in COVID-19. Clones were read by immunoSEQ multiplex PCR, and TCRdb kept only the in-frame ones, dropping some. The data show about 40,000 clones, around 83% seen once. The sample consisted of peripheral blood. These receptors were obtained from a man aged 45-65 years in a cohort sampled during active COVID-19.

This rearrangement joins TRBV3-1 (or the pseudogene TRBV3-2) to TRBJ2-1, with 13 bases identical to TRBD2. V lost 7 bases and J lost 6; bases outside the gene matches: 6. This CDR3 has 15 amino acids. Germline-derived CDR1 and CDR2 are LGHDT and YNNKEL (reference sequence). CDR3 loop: CASTTGLAGPNEQFF. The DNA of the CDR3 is TGTGCCAGCACTACGGGACTAGCGGGGCCCAATGAGCAGTTCTTC.

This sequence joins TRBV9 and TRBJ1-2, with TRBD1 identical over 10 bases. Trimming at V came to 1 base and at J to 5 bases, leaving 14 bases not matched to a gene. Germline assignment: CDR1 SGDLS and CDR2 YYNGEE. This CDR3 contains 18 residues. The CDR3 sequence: CASSVSLTGGPEGYGYTF. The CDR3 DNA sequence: TGTGCCAGCAGCGTATCTCTGACAGGGGGCCCGGAGGGTTATGGCTACACCTTC.

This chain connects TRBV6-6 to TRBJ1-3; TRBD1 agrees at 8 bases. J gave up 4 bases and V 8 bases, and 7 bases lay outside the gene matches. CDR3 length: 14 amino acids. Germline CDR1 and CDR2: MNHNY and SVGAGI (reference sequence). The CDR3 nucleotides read TGTGCCAGCGCGACAGGGGATCTCGGAAACACCATATATTTT. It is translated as CASATGDLGNTIYF.

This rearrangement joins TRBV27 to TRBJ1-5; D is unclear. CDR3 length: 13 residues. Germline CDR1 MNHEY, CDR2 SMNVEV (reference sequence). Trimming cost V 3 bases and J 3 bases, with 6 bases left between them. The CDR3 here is CASSFGFNQPQHF. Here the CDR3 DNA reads TGTGCCAGCAGTTTCGGGTTCAATCAGCCCCAGCATTTT.

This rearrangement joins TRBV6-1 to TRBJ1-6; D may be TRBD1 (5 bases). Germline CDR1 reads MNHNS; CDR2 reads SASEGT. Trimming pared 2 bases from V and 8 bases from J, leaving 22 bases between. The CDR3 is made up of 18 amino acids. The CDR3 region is CASSETGIGTGLYSPLHF. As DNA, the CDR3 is TGTGCCAGCAGTGAAACCGGTATCGGCACAGGCCTCTATTCACCCCTCCACTTT.

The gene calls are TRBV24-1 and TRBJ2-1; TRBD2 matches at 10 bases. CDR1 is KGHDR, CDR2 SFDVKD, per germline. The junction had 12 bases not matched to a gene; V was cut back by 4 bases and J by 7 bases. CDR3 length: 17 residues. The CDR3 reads CATSERRASGRLNEQFF. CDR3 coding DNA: TGTGCCACCAGTGAGAGGCGCGCTAGCGGGAGATTAAATGAGCAGTTCTTC.

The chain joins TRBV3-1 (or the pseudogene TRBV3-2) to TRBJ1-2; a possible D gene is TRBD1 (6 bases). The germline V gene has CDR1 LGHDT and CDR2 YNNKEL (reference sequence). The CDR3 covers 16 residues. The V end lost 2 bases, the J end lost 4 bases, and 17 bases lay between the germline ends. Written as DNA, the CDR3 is TGTGCCAGCAGCCAACCCACAGGGCCCGTTCGCTATGGCTACACCTTC. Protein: CASSQPTGPVRYGYTF.

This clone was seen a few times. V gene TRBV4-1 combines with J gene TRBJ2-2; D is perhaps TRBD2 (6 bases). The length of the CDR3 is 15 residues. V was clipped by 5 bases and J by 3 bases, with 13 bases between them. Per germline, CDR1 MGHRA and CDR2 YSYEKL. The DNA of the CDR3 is TGCGCCAGCAGCGTAGGGACGGGGGACACCGGGGAGCTGTTTTTT. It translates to CASSVGTGDTGELFF.

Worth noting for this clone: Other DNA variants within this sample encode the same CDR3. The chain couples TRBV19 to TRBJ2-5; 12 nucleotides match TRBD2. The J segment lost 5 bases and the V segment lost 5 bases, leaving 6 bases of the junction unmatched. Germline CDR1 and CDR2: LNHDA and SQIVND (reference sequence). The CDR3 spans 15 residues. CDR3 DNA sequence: TGTGCCAGTAGTCTAGCGGGGGGGCCTCGGGAGACCCAGTACTTC. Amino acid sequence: CASSLAGGPRETQYF. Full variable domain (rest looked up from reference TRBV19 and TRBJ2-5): DGGITQSPKYLFRKEGQNVTLSCEQNLNHDAMYWYRQDPGQGLRLIYYSQIVNDFQKGDIAEGYSVSREKKESFPLTVTSAQKNPTAFYLCASSLAGGPRETQYFGPGTRLLVL.

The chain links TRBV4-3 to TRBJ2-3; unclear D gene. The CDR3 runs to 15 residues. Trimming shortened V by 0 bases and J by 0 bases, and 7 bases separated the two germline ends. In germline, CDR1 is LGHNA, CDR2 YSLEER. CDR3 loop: CASSQEGGSTDTQYF. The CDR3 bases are TGCGCCAGCAGCCAAGAAGGCGGAAGCACAGATACGCAGTATTTT.

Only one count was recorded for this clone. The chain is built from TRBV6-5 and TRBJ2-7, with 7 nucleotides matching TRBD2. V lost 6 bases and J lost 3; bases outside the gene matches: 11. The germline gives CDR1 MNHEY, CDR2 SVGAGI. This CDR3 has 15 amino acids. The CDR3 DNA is TGTGCCAGCAGGAACGGACTAGTCGGAGTCTACGAGCAGTACGTC. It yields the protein CASRNGLVGVYEQYV.

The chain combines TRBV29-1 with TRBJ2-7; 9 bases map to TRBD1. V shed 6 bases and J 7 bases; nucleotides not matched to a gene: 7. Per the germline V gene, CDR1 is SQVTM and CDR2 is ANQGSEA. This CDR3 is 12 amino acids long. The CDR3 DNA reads TGCAGCGTGGGACAGGGACCCTGGGAGCAGTACTTC. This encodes CSVGQGPWEQYF.

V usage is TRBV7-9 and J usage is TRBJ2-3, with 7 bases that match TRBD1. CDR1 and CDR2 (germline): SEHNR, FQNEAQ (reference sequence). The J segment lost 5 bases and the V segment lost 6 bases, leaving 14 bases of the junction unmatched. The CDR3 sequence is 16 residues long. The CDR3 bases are TGTGCCAGCAGTATCATCCCCGACAGGGAGAAAGATACGCAGTATTTT. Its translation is CASSIIPDREKDTQYF.

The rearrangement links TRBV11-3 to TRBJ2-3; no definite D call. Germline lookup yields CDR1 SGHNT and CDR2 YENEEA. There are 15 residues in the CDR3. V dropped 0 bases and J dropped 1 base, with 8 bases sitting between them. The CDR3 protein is CASSLDPSRTDTQYF. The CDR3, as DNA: TGTGCCAGCAGCTTAGACCCTTCCCGCACAGATACGCAGTATTTT.

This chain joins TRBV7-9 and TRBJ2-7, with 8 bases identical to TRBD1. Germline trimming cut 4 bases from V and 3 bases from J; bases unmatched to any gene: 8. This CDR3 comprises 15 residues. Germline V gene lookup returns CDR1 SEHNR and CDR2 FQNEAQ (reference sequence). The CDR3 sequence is CASSSLRTGHYEQYF. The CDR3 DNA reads TGTGCCAGCAGCTCTCTGCGGACAGGGCACTACGAGCAGTACTTC.

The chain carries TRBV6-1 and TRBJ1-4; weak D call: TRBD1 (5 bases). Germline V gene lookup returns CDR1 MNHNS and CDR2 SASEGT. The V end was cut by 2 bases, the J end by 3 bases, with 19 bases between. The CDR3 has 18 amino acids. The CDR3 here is CASSEYGWKGPANEKLFF. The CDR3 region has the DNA TGTGCCAGCAGTGAATACGGTTGGAAGGGGCCGGCTAATGAAAAACTGTTTTTT.

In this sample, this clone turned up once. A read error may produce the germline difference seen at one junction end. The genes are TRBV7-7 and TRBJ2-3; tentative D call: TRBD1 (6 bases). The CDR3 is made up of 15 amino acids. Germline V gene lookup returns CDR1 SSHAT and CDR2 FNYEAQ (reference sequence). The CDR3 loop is CASSLSTGSTDTQYF. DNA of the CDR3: TGTGCTAGCAGCTTATCCACAGGGAGCACAGATACGCAGTATTTT.

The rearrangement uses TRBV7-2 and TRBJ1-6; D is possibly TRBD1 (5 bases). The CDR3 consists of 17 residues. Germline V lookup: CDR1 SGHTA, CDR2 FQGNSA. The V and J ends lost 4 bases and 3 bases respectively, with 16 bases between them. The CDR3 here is CASSSPRGAFYNSPLHF. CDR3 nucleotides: TGTGCCAGCAGCTCCCCACGCGGGGCTTTCTATAATTCACCCCTCCACTTT.

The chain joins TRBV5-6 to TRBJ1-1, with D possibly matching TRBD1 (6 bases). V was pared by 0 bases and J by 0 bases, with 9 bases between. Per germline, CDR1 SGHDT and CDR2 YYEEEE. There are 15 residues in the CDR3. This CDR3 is CASSLVEGVNTEAFF. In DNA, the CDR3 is TGTGCCAGCAGCTTGGTTGAGGGGGTGAACACTGAAGCTTTCTTT.

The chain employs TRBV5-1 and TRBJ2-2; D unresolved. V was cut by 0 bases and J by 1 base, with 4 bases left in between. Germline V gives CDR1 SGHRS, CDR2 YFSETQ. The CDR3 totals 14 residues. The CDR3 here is CASSLGQNTGELFF. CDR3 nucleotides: TGCGCCAGCAGCTTGGGACAGAACACCGGGGAGCTGTTTTTT. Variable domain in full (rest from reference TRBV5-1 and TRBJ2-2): KAGVTQTPRYLIKTRGQQVTLSCSPISGHRSVSWYQQTPGQGLQFLFEYFSETQRNKGNFPGRFSGRQFSNSRSEMNVSTLELGDSALYLCASSLGQNTGELFFGEGSRLTVL.